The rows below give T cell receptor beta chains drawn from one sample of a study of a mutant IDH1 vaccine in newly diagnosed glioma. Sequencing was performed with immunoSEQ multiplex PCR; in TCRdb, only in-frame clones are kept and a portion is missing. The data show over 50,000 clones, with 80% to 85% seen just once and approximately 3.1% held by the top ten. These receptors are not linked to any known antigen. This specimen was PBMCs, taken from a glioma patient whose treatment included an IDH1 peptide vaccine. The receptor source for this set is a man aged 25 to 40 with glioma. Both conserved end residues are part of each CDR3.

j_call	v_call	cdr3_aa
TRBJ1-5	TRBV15	CATSSRQGSGNQPQHF
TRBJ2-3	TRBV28	CAIRDRDTDTQYF
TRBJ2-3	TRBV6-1	CASSVLAGGTLNPDTQYF
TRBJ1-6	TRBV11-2	CASSSRTASNSPLHF
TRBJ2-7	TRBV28	CASRGRNYEQYF
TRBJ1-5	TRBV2	CASSEETVSNQPQHF
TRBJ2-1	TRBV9	CASSVLQGSIYEQFF
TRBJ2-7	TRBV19	CASNQFPGQGIYEQYF
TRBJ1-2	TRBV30	CAWSVNAGRTNGYTF
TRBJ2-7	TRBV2	CASGLGYEQYF
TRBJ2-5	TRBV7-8	CASSLQETQYF
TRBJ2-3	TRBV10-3	CAISGVAGASDLSTDTQYF
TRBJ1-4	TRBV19	CASSMEGRGRTNEKLFF
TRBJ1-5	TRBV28	CASTPSNGYNQPQHF
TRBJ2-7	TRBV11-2	CASSTKTGGLPWEQYF
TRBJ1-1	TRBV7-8	CASSLGGLGGTEAFF
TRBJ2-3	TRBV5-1	CASSSQGEAQYF
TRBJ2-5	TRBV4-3	CASSLGGGARETQYF
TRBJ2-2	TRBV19	CDPGEDTGELFF
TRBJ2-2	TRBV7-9	CASSPGQGATGELFF